In this sample, the clone carrying this T cell receptor beta chain turned up many times. Its target is unknown. This entry comes from a study of T cell repertoires in cytomegalovirus infection. Looking at the study overall: Newly reported HLA-C-restricted and thoroughly characterized HLA-B-restricted CMV epitopes were employed. Findings and caveats of the study: Within the response measured ex vivo, HLA-C-restricted CMV-specific TCR beta clonotypes were dominant.

The V end was cut by 7 bases, the J end by 1 base, with 13 bases between. CDR3 length equals 14 residues. TCRdb used MiXCR to reprocess the reads, holding one entry per CDR3 protein. The repertoire holds about 340,000 distinct CDR3 sequences, about 29% seen once, with about 20% in the top ten. The TCR sequence derives from a human donor in good health (CMV status not recorded). Some clones in this sample may be carry-over from other donors' samples. The chain joins TRBV12-3 or TRBV12-4 to TRBJ1-1; D uncertain. This material consisted of cultured PBMCs, taken from culture after CMV antigen stimulation. The CDR3 sequence is CASTSIGKNTEAFF. In DNA form, the CDR3 reads TGTGCCAGCACTTCTATAGGGAAGAACACTGAAGCTTTCTTT.